The text below deals with one T cell receptor (beta chain). Its cognate antigen is unknown. TCRdb fed the 5' RACE reads into MiXCR, producing one record per CDR3 protein. The sample records 340,000 or so distinct CDR3 sequences, roughly 14% being singletons. This entry comes from a study of CD8 T cells in ankylosing spondylitis. Losses at the gene ends were 6 bases for V and 4 bases for J; bases not matched to a gene: 5. The CDR3 loop spans 12 amino acids. Germline CDR1 reads SQVTM; CDR2 reads ANQGSEA. The study, taken as a whole, reports: Some motif variants had been reported before (in reactive arthritis synovial fluid and blood). The clones that were linked to disease were reported to be significantly enriched in matched synovial fluid samples from ankylosing spondylitis patients.

The J gene is TRBJ2-7, the V gene TRBV29-1; 8 positions agree with TRBD1. The TCR was taken from a male donor with ankylosing spondylitis or in good health (not recorded which). Material for sequencing was blood, either unsorted or a sorted T cell fraction (not recorded which). The CDR3 spells CSVTGTGYEQYF. DNA of the CDR3: TGCAGCGTGACCGGGACAGGTTACGAGCAGTACTTC.